This note documents a single T cell receptor beta chain sequence. Its antigen is not identified. Germline CDR1 MDHEN, CDR2 SYDVKM. Trimming stripped 4 bases from V and 8 bases from J, with 18 bases between. There are 15 residues in the CDR3. Second-dose groups at about 4 or about 12 weeks were pooled. These data are taken from a study of T cell responses to AZD1222 COVID-19 vaccine. This table comes from immunoSEQ multiplex PCR, and its TCRdb copy is limited to in-frame clones, with some not included. There are 150,000 to 200,000 clones in the sample; approximately 90% occur only once, and roughly a quarter lies in the top ten. General study findings and limits: The sample set comprised mostly white British donors with more females, and clonal diversity was possibly underestimated. Spike-specific TCR breadth and depth went up after people got two AZD1222 doses. The peak T cell response came first, and repertoires were sampled only after it.

Material: peripheral blood, obtained 28 days after the second AZD1222 dose. The V call is TRBV28, the J call TRBJ2-1; perhaps D is TRBD1 or TRBD2 (5 bases each). The clonotype was recovered from an adult who received the AZD1222 COVID-19 vaccine. The CDR3 DNA reads TGTGCCAGCAGTTCTTCCAGTGGGGGAAGGTATGAGCAGTTCTTC. Amino acids: CASSSSSGGRYEQFF.